These T cell receptor beta chains were read from a single sample in a study of cytomegalovirus exposure and HLA in healthy donors. TCRdb's table, derived via immunoSEQ multiplex PCR, lists solely in-frame clones and lacks some. The table shows about 140,000 clones, with 60% to 80% occurring only once. Material for sequencing was PBMCs. Receptor source: a middle-aged woman in good health and CMV-seronegative. Both conserved end residues are part of each CDR3. A D gene is named only where the DNA matches it firmly. Size values are once, few and many counts, or a class for expanded clones, and some rows have none.

TRBJ1-2 . 13 . TRBV5-4 CASYREGSITYTF TGTGCCAGCTACAGGGAGGGTTCTATTACTTACACCTTC
TRBJ1-2 few 16 . TRBV4-3 CASSQESTTRGYGYTF TGCGCCAGCAGCCAAGAGTCAACGACGCGGGGTTATGGCTACACCTTC
TRBJ2-7 . 14 . TRBV10-3 CAISESNWSYKQYF TGTGCCATCAGTGAGTCGAATTGGAGTTATAAGCAGTACTTC
TRBJ1-1 . 13 . TRBV25-1 CASTSGANTEAFF TGTGCCAGCACATCAGGGGCGAACACTGAAGCTTTCTTT
TRBJ2-3 . 14 TRBD1 TRBV6-5 CASSYGTGSDTQYF TGTGCCAGCAGTTACGGGACAGGATCAGATACGCAGTATTTT
TRBJ2-2 once 17 . TRBV11-2 CASSLGFSRAFTGELFF TGTGCCAGCAGCTTAGGTTTTTCGAGGGCCTTCACCGGGGAGCTGTTTTTT
TRBJ2-5 . 13 TRBD2 TRBV10-3 CAISSRGEETQYF TGTGCCATCAGCTCACGGGGGGAAGAGACCCAGTACTTC
TRBJ1-4 . 15 . TRBV14 CASSQEEGTAEKLFF TGTGCCAGCAGCCAAGAGGAGGGAACAGCCGAAAAACTGTTTTTT
TRBJ2-2 . 15 . TRBV18 CASSPINTDTGELFF TGTGCCAGCTCACCAATAAACACCGACACCGGGGAGCTGTTTTTT
TRBJ2-4 . 15 . TRBV2 CASSPGQKAKNIQYF TGTGCCAGCAGCCCTGGACAGAAAGCCAAAAACATTCAGTACTTC
TRBJ2-3 . 19 TRBD2 TRBV28 CASSSLFASGRKPTDTQYF TGTGCCAGCAGTTCGTTGTTCGCTAGCGGGAGGAAACCCACAGATACGCAGTATTTT
TRBJ1-5 . 15 . TRBV28 CASSFPWPRNQPQHF TGTGCCAGCAGTTTCCCATGGCCCCGAAATCAGCCCCAGCATTTT
TRBJ2-5 few 16 TRBD2 TRBV5-8 CASSLRGDRGQETQYF TGTGCCAGCAGCTTGCGGGGGGATCGAGGCCAAGAGACCCAGTACTTC
TRBJ2-2 . 16 . TRBV7-9 CASRSMAGRNTGELFF TGTGCCAGCAGATCGATGGCGGGCCGGAACACCGGGGAGCTGTTTTTT
TRBJ2-1 . 15 TRBD2 TRBV6-4 CASSDSTSGINEQFF TGTGCCAGCAGTGACTCCACTAGCGGAATCAATGAGCAGTTCTTC
TRBJ2-1 . 14 TRBD2 TRBV19 CASSLAGGDNEQFF TGTGCCAGTAGTCTAGCGGGGGGTGACAATGAGCAGTTCTTC
TRBJ2-1 . 14 TRBD1 TRBV6-5 CASSLRGSYNEQFF TGTGCCAGCAGCCTCAGGGGGTCATACAATGAGCAGTTCTTC
TRBJ2-1 . 18 TRBD2 TRBV5-8 CASSLGEGTGGLYNEQFF TGTGCCAGCAGCCTCGGTGAGGGAACGGGAGGCCTCTACAATGAGCAGTTCTTC
TRBJ2-3 . 15 . TRBV6-4 CASSLTGDSTDTQYF TGTGCCAGCAGTTTAACAGGGGACTCCACAGATACGCAGTATTTT
TRBJ1-1 . 15 . TRBV6-5 CASSLNRGMNTEAFF TGTGCCAGCAGTTTAAATAGGGGAATGAACACTGAAGCTTTCTTT
TRBJ1-2 . 16 TRBD1 TRBV2 CASSVSWDRGPSGYTF TGTGCCAGCAGTGTATCTTGGGACAGGGGGCCGTCTGGCTACACCTTC
TRBJ2-1 . 13 . TRBV19 CASTGGVYNEQFF TGTGCCAGTACTGGCGGGGTTTACAATGAGCAGTTCTTC
TRBJ1-2 . 13 . TRBV6-6 CASTIGQSGGYTF TGTGCCAGCACCATCGGACAGTCCGGGGGCTACACCTTC
TRBJ2-5 . 15 TRBD2 TRBV11-2 CASSSLSGGGETQYF TGTGCCAGCAGCTCACTTAGCGGGGGGGGCGAGACCCAGTACTTC
TRBJ1-6 . 13 . TRBV30 CAWVRGYNSPLHF TGTGCCTGGGTTAGGGGCTATAATTCACCCCTCCACTTT
TRBJ2-5 . 14 . TRBV7-7 CASSYLDSSATQYF TGTGCCAGCAGCTATCTGGACAGTTCGGCGACCCAGTACTTC
TRBJ1-6 . 16 . TRBV7-4 CASSFSPWQLCSPLHF TGTGCCAGCAGCTTTAGCCCTTGGCAGTTGTGTTCACCCCTCCACTTT
TRBJ2-5 . 15 TRBD1 TRBV28 CASSLPTGGAETRYF TGTGCCAGCAGTTTACCGACAGGGGGCGCAGAGACCCGGTACTTC
TRBJ1-6 . 14 TRBD1 TRBV2 CASSDTGQVFSLHF TGTGCCAGCAGTGACACGGGACAGGTTTTTTCCCTCCACTTT
TRBJ1-5 . 12 . TRBV2 CASSFLEWPQHF TGTGCCAGCAGTTTTTTGGAGTGGCCCCAGCATTTT
TRBJ2-5 . 15 . TRBV4-3 CASSQALRTGETQYF TGCGCCAGCAGCCAAGCCTTACGGACTGGGGAGACCCAGTACTTC
TRBJ2-7 . 17 TRBD1 TRBV7-8 CASSLVPLAGGLNEQYF TGTGCCAGCAGCTTAGTCCCCCTGGCAGGGGGCTTAAACGAGCAGTACTTC
TRBJ2-7 . 17 TRBD1 TRBV7-8 CASSFRQGVRTNYEQYF TGTGCCAGCAGCTTCAGACAGGGAGTCCGGACGAACTACGAGCAGTACTTC
TRBJ1-2 few 15 . TRBV19 CASSTQGDWHYGYTF TGTGCCAGTAGTACACAGGGAGATTGGCACTATGGCTACACCTTC
TRBJ2-7 . 14 . TRBV7-2 CASSLTPTAREQYF TGTGCCAGCAGCTTAACCCCCACTGCTCGAGAGCAGTACTTC
TRBJ2-7 . 15 TRBD1 TRBV7-9 CASSYPSRQGDEQYF TGTGCCAGCAGCTACCCAAGTCGACAGGGGGACGAGCAGTACTTC
TRBJ2-7 . 16 . TRBV7-2 CASSLGFRASVYEQYF TGTGCCAGCAGCTTAGGTTTCAGGGCTAGCGTCTACGAGCAGTACTTC
TRBJ2-3 . 14 TRBD1 TRBV10-3 CAISEMTGVDTQYF TGTGCCATCAGTGAGATGACAGGGGTAGATACGCAGTATTTT
TRBJ1-4 . 14 . TRBV5-1 CASSLGRQREKLFF TGCGCCAGCAGCTTGGGTCGACAGAGAGAAAAACTGTTTTTT
TRBJ1-2 . 13 . TRBV13 CASSIRTNRVLTF TGTGCCAGCAGCATCCGGACAAACAGGGTGTTGACCTTC
TRBJ1-2 . 13 TRBD1 TRBV29-1 CSVVDRASYGYTF TGCAGCGTGGTGGACAGGGCTAGCTATGGCTACACCTTC
TRBJ1-3 . 15 . TRBV11-2 CASSLVGGAGNTIYF TGTGCCAGCAGCTTAGTAGGGGGAGCTGGAAACACCATATATTTT
TRBJ2-4 . 15 TRBD1 TRBV28 CASSPGGWAKNIQYF TGTGCCAGCAGTCCAGGGGGTTGGGCCAAAAACATTCAGTACTTC
TRBJ2-1 . 17 TRBD1 TRBV5-1 CASSRQRTGSSYNEQFF TGCGCCAGCAGCAGACAGAGGACAGGGAGCTCCTACAATGAGCAGTTCTTC